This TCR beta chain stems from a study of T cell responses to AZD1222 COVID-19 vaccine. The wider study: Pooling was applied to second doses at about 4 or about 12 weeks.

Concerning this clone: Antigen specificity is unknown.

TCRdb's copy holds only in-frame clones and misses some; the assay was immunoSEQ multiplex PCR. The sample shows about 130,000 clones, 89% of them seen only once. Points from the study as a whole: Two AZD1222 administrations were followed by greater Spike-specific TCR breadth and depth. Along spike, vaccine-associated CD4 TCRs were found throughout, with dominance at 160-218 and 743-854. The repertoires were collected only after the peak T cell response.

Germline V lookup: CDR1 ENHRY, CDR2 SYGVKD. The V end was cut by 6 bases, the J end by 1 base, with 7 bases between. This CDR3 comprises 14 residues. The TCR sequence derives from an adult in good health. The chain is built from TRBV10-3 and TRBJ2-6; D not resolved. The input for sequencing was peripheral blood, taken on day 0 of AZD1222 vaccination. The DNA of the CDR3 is TGTGCCATCAGCGCTACGTCTGGGGCCAACGTCCTGACTTTC. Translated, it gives CAISATSGANVLTF.